The source of this T cell receptor (beta chain) is a study of blood T cell repertoires in COVID-19. The data were produced by immunoSEQ multiplex PCR, yet TCRdb's version contains in-frame clones alone and is incomplete. Here the sample spans 200,000 to 250,000 clones, about nine tenths being singletons. The sequence derives from a middle-aged woman with acute or convalescent COVID-19. Sequencing input: peripheral blood.

The CDR3 DNA is TGTGCCAGCTCGGGGGACGTAGGGGGCTACACCTTC. Its translation is CASSGDVGGYTF. The gene calls are TRBV12-3 or TRBV12-4 and TRBJ1-2, with D possibly TRBD1 on 5 matching bases. The V and J ends lost 8 bases and 8 bases respectively, with 15 bases between them. CDR3 length equals 12 residues.